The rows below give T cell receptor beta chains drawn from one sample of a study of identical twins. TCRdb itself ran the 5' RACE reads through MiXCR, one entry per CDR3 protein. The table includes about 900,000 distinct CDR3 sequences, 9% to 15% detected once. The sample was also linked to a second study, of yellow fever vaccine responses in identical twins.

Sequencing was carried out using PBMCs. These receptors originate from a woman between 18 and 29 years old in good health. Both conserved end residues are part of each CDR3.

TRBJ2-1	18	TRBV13	CASSLGLSRLMGVNEQFF
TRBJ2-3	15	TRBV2	CASSEGWGPPDTQYF
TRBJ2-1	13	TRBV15	CATSSNWDNEQFF
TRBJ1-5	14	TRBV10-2	CASSESVSNQPQHF
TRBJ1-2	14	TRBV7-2	CASSLTSQGSGYTF
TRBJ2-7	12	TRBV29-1	CSVIQGAYEQYF
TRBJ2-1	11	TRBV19	CASINLVEQFF
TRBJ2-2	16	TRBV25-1	CASSVGLAANTGELFF
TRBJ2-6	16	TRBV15	CATSRVVEAGANVLTF
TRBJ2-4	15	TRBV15	CATSRDDRSSDIQYF
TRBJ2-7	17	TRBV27	CASSLLGLAGARGEQYF
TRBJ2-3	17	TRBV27	CASSSLRSGARTDTQYF
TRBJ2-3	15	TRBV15	CATSRLGLSTDTQYF